These T cell receptor beta chains were read from a single sample in a study of T cell changes during pregnancy in multiple sclerosis. TCRdb's table, derived via immunoSEQ multiplex PCR, lists solely in-frame clones and lacks some. The data show fewer than 40,000 clones, about nine tenths seen once. The material sequenced was CD4+ T cells from peripheral blood mononuclear cells, taken in the first trimester of pregnancy. The source of these receptors is a female donor in good health, enrolled as a control in a pregnancy study. Each CDR3 is given with its conserved first and last residue. A D gene is named only where the DNA matches it firmly. A clone size is listed for some rows: how often the clone was seen (once, few, many), or a class if it is expanded.

v_call: TRBV27; d_call: TRBD1; clone_size: -; j_call: TRBJ1-2; cdr3_nt: TGTGCCAGCACCATGACAGGGGGGGCGGGGGGCTACACCTTC; cdr3_aa: CASTMTGGAGGYTF
v_call: TRBV5-1; d_call: -; clone_size: -; j_call: TRBJ1-2; cdr3_nt: TGCGCCAGCAGCTTGGACAGGAACTATGGCTACACCTTC; cdr3_aa: CASSLDRNYGYTF
v_call: TRBV7-2; d_call: -; clone_size: -; j_call: TRBJ1-1; cdr3_nt: TGTGCCAGCAGCTTAAAAGGCTGGGAGGAAAAAGCTTTCTTT; cdr3_aa: CASSLKGWEEKAFF
v_call: TRBV18; d_call: -; clone_size: -; j_call: TRBJ2-7; cdr3_nt: TGTGCCAGCTCACCGCTTGATTTCTACGAGCAGTACTTC; cdr3_aa: CASSPLDFYEQYF
v_call: TRBV19; d_call: -; clone_size: -; j_call: TRBJ1-2; cdr3_nt: TGTGCCAGTAGTCCCCAAGTTAGGAGTTATGGCTACACCTTC; cdr3_aa: CASSPQVRSYGYTF
v_call: TRBV6-5; d_call: -; clone_size: -; j_call: TRBJ2-5; cdr3_nt: TGTGCCAGCAGTTACAGACAGAGCCAAGAGACCCAGTACTTC; cdr3_aa: CASSYRQSQETQYF
v_call: TRBV5-1; d_call: -; clone_size: once; j_call: TRBJ1-5; cdr3_nt: TGCGCCAGCAGCTTGACTACAGGGAACGGCAATCAGCCCCAGCATTTT; cdr3_aa: CASSLTTGNGNQPQHF
v_call: TRBV5-1; d_call: TRBD1; clone_size: -; j_call: TRBJ2-5; cdr3_nt: TGCGCCAGCAGCTCCGGGACAGGGGGAGGAGAGACCCAGTACTTC; cdr3_aa: CASSSGTGGGETQYF
v_call: TRBV9; d_call: -; clone_size: -; j_call: TRBJ1-6; cdr3_nt: TGTGCCAGCAGCGTGACAGGCGGTAGACCCCTCCACTTT; cdr3_aa: CASSVTGGRPLHF
v_call: TRBV4-1; d_call: TRBD2; clone_size: once; j_call: TRBJ2-2; cdr3_nt: TGCGCCAGCAGCCCCCCGGCGGGACTAGTATACACCGGGGAGCTGTTTTTT; cdr3_aa: CASSPPAGLVYTGELFF
v_call: TRBV15; d_call: TRBD1; clone_size: -; j_call: TRBJ1-4; cdr3_nt: TGTGCCACCCGCCATGGACAGGGTCGGACTAATGAAAAACTGTTTTTT; cdr3_aa: CATRHGQGRTNEKLFF
v_call: TRBV11-2; d_call: TRBD2; clone_size: -; j_call: TRBJ2-1; cdr3_nt: TGTGCCAGCAGCTTAGTCCGGACTAGAGGTGAGCAGTTCTTC; cdr3_aa: CASSLVRTRGEQFF
v_call: TRBV18; d_call: -; clone_size: -; j_call: TRBJ2-1; cdr3_nt: TGTGCCAGCTCAGTCCCCGAGCTTAATGAGCAGTTCTTC; cdr3_aa: CASSVPELNEQFF
v_call: TRBV5-1; d_call: -; clone_size: -; j_call: TRBJ1-1; cdr3_nt: TGCGCCAGCAGCTTGGTCGCGGAAACTGAAGCTTTCTTT; cdr3_aa: CASSLVAETEAFF
v_call: TRBV7-2; d_call: -; clone_size: -; j_call: TRBJ2-7; cdr3_nt: TGTGCCAGCAGTCGTCTGGGGGGAAGGGACGAGCAGTACTTC; cdr3_aa: CASSRLGGRDEQYF
v_call: TRBV5-4; d_call: TRBD1; clone_size: once; j_call: TRBJ1-1; cdr3_nt: TGTGCCAGCAGCTTGGGGGCGGGGACAGGGAGGGTAGAAGCTTTCTTT; cdr3_aa: CASSLGAGTGRVEAFF
v_call: TRBV7-2; d_call: -; clone_size: -; j_call: TRBJ1-3; cdr3_nt: TGTGCCAGCAGCTTAAGGGGGACCTCTAATGGAAACACCATATATTTT; cdr3_aa: CASSLRGTSNGNTIYF
v_call: TRBV11-3; d_call: -; clone_size: -; j_call: TRBJ2-3; cdr3_nt: TGTGCCAGCAGCTTAGGACGGGGGAGGACAGATACGCAGTATTTT; cdr3_aa: CASSLGRGRTDTQYF
v_call: TRBV7-2; d_call: TRBD1; clone_size: -; j_call: TRBJ2-2; cdr3_nt: TGTGCCAGCAGCCCAGGGGGCCCGAACACCGGGGAGCTGTTTTTT; cdr3_aa: CASSPGGPNTGELFF
v_call: TRBV18; d_call: TRBD2; clone_size: -; j_call: TRBJ2-5; cdr3_nt: TGTGCCAGCTCGTCGACTAGCGGGGGGGTACAAGAGACCCAGTACTTC; cdr3_aa: CASSSTSGGVQETQYF
v_call: TRBV7-9; d_call: -; clone_size: few; j_call: TRBJ1-1; cdr3_nt: TGTGCCAGCAGCTTTGCGGAGAACACTGAAGCTTTCTTT; cdr3_aa: CASSFAENTEAFF
v_call: TRBV13; d_call: TRBD1; clone_size: -; j_call: TRBJ1-3; cdr3_nt: TGTGCCAGCAGTTCGACAGGGGCTGGAAACACCATATATTTT; cdr3_aa: CASSSTGAGNTIYF
v_call: TRBV4-2; d_call: -; clone_size: -; j_call: TRBJ1-1; cdr3_nt: TGTGCCAGCAGCCTTGGGGGGTCTGAAGCTTTCTTT; cdr3_aa: CASSLGGSEAFF
v_call: TRBV7-2; d_call: -; clone_size: once; j_call: TRBJ2-7; cdr3_nt: TGTGCCAGCAGCTTAGGGACAGAGCCCTACGAGCAGTACTTC; cdr3_aa: CASSLGTEPYEQYF
v_call: TRBV7-8; d_call: -; clone_size: -; j_call: TRBJ2-7; cdr3_nt: TGTGCCAGCAGCTTGGGTCTAGTCGAGCAGTACTTC; cdr3_aa: CASSLGLVEQYF
v_call: TRBV9; d_call: -; clone_size: -; j_call: TRBJ1-2; cdr3_nt: TGTGCCAGCACTGGACAACTACTTAACTATGGCTACACCTTC; cdr3_aa: CASTGQLLNYGYTF
v_call: TRBV7-8; d_call: -; clone_size: -; j_call: TRBJ1-2; cdr3_nt: TGTGCCAGCAGTCCCCTAGGGGGGGGGTGGGGTAACTATGGCTACACCTTC; cdr3_aa: CASSPLGGGWGNYGYTF
v_call: TRBV9; d_call: -; clone_size: -; j_call: TRBJ1-6; cdr3_nt: TGTGCCAGCAGCACCCGACAGGAGAATTCACCCCTCCACTTT; cdr3_aa: CASSTRQENSPLHF
v_call: TRBV5-1; d_call: -; clone_size: few; j_call: TRBJ2-5; cdr3_nt: TGCGCCAGCAGCCCTGCGGGAGAGACCCAGTACTTC; cdr3_aa: CASSPAGETQYF
v_call: TRBV18; d_call: -; clone_size: once; j_call: TRBJ2-7; cdr3_nt: TGTGCCAGCTCACCCCTCTGGGGGCCCTACGAGCAGTACTTC; cdr3_aa: CASSPLWGPYEQYF
v_call: TRBV18; d_call: TRBD1; clone_size: -; j_call: TRBJ2-5; cdr3_nt: TGTGCCAGCTCACTGGACAGGGGGCCCCAAGAGACCCAGTACTTC; cdr3_aa: CASSLDRGPQETQYF
v_call: TRBV19; d_call: -; clone_size: -; j_call: TRBJ1-5; cdr3_nt: TGTGCCAGTAGTATTCACGAGGGGCCCCAGCATTTT; cdr3_aa: CASSIHEGPQHF
v_call: TRBV5-6; d_call: -; clone_size: once; j_call: TRBJ2-2; cdr3_nt: TGTGCCAGCAGCTTGGGAGGTCCCACACGCACCGGGGAGCTGTTTTTT; cdr3_aa: CASSLGGPTRTGELFF
v_call: TRBV5-6; d_call: -; clone_size: -; j_call: TRBJ1-1; cdr3_nt: TGTGCCAGCAGCCTCCGACAGGCTAACACTGAAGCTTTCTTT; cdr3_aa: CASSLRQANTEAFF
v_call: TRBV30; d_call: -; clone_size: -; j_call: TRBJ2-7; cdr3_nt: TGTGCCTGGAGTGACAGGATTGGAAACGAGCAGTACTTC; cdr3_aa: CAWSDRIGNEQYF
v_call: TRBV11-2; d_call: -; clone_size: -; j_call: TRBJ2-7; cdr3_nt: TGTGCCAGCAGCCCCAGGGGACGGAGATCCTCCTACGAGCAGTACTTC; cdr3_aa: CASSPRGRRSSYEQYF
v_call: TRBV6-5; d_call: TRBD1; clone_size: -; j_call: TRBJ1-2; cdr3_nt: TGTGCCAGCAGACAGACAGGGGGGGGTGGCTACACCTTT; cdr3_aa: CASRQTGGGGYTF
v_call: TRBV18; d_call: TRBD1; clone_size: -; j_call: TRBJ1-4; cdr3_nt: TGTGCCAGCTCGCAACAGGGGGCGTCCACTAATGAAAAACTGTTTTTT; cdr3_aa: CASSQQGASTNEKLFF
v_call: TRBV11-1; d_call: -; clone_size: -; j_call: TRBJ1-3; cdr3_nt: TGTGCCAGCAGCTTAGAAGACAGAACTGGAAACACCATATATTTT; cdr3_aa: CASSLEDRTGNTIYF
v_call: TRBV5-6; d_call: TRBD1; clone_size: -; j_call: TRBJ2-2; cdr3_nt: TGTGCCAGCAGCGCCCGGACAGGGTACGGGGAGCTGTTTTTT; cdr3_aa: CASSARTGYGELFF